This T cell receptor beta chain was sequenced during a study of beta chain features in type 1 diabetes. Study-level results: Researchers reported that naive, central memory and Treg TCRB repertoires appeared more similar in patients than in healthy donors. Shortening of TCRB CDR3s, moderate but significant, appeared in all four CD4+ subsets of Type 1 diabetes patients. Lower insertion and higher deletion counts appeared at VDJ junctions in type 1 diabetes patients.

The study reverse transcribed the entire isolated RNA, so it sequenced expressed TCRB transcripts. Method: immunoSEQ multiplex PCR; TCRdb's copy keeps in-frame clones and lacks some. This repertoire shows more than 95,000 clones, over 25% found once; its top ten account for less than 0.65%. The junction had 13 bases not matched to a gene; V was cut back by 5 bases and J by 5 bases. CDR3 length equals 16 residues. In germline, CDR1 is SGHTA, CDR2 FQGNSA. With regard to this clone: Antigen: not known.

Naive, central memory, regulatory and stem cell-like memory cells within the CD4+ compartment were sorted using CD45RO/CCR7/CD25/CD127/CD95/CD27. Each sorted population was over 95% pure. The chain combines TRBV7-2 with TRBJ2-5, with 8 bases matching TRBD1. Specimen: central memory CD4+ T cells from blood. The receptor was derived from a woman between 18 and 29 years old with type 1 diabetes. This CDR3 is CASSQNPGGAWETQYF. In nucleotides, the CDR3 is TGTGCCAGCAGCCAGAACCCAGGGGGCGCGTGGGAGACCCAGTACTTC.